This entry features one T cell receptor beta chain sequence. Its antigen is unknown. The CDR3 extends over 11 amino acids. The V end lost 11 bases, the J end lost 4 bases, and 9 bases lay between the germline ends. Germline V CDR1 and CDR2: MGHDK, SYGVNS. The data are from a study of OX40 agonist ivuxolimab in advanced cancers. Looking at the study overall: Every 2 weeks, patients got intravenous ivuxolimab at one of six dose levels (0.01-10 mg/kg). Participants, 75% to 85% male, averaged about 59 years of age, ranging from about 20 to 79. Study findings and constraints: Relative to CD4+ cells, CD8+ T cells on average had more expanded clones. Both blood CD4+ and CD8+ T cells showed clonal growth by week 6 at 0.1 to 3.0 mg/kg.

Profiling relied on immunoSEQ multiplex PCR, and the TCRdb table lists in-frame clones only, not all of them. Of about 61,000 clones in the sample, 92% were seen once. The sequence was collected from an adult with an advanced solid tumor such as melanoma, head and neck, liver or kidney cancer. The sequencing used CD4+ or CD8+ T cells sorted from blood, collected in a trial of the OX40 agonist ivuxolimab. The rearrangement links TRBV25-1 to TRBJ1-3; no clear D. The CDR3 region has the DNA TGTGCCGCCGCATCCGGAAACACCATATATTTT. It codes for CAAASGNTIYF.